This is a list of T cell receptor beta chains from one sample in a study of CXCR3-negative and CXCR3-positive naive CD8 T cells. TCRdb reprocessed the 5' RACE reads; each CDR3 protein has one entry and no DNA is given. The sample table includes fewer than 95,000 distinct CDR3 sequences. Sequencing was done on a sample of naive CXCR3- CD8+ T cells from blood. These receptors were taken from a human donor in good health. Some clones in this sample may be carry-over from other donors' samples. CDR3s include the opening cysteine and the closing phenylalanine or tryptophan. The order of the fields is CDR3 protein, V gene, J gene.

cdr3_aa: CSVVGGITYEQYF
v_call: TRBV29-1
j_call: TRBJ2-7

cdr3_aa: CAVQAGQPSGELFF
v_call: TRBV12-2
j_call: TRBJ2-2

cdr3_aa: CSYGSIYGYTF
v_call: TRBV29-1
j_call: TRBJ1-2

cdr3_aa: CSVELNVRDRGFWDYNEQFF
v_call: TRBV29-1
j_call: TRBJ2-1

cdr3_aa: CASEQGPEQYF
v_call: TRBV19
j_call: TRBJ2-7

cdr3_aa: CASRTGSRMDEQYF
v_call: TRBV27
j_call: TRBJ2-7

cdr3_aa: CASREGLAPTYEQYF
v_call: TRBV28
j_call: TRBJ2-7

cdr3_aa: CASSSMGTQYF
v_call: TRBV11-2
j_call: TRBJ2-3

cdr3_aa: CASQRDNSYNEQFF
v_call: TRBV10-1
j_call: TRBJ2-1

cdr3_aa: CASSLPPLEASYEQYF
v_call: TRBV7-2
j_call: TRBJ2-7

cdr3_aa: CASVTGLSYEQYF
v_call: TRBV6-6
j_call: TRBJ2-7

cdr3_aa: CASSEYDSYEQYF
v_call: TRBV2
j_call: TRBJ2-7

cdr3_aa: CASSQGYQINEQFF
v_call: TRBV4-3
j_call: TRBJ2-1

cdr3_aa: CSVTNPTSGYTF
v_call: TRBV29-1
j_call: TRBJ1-2

cdr3_aa: CSARALGDGTQYF
v_call: TRBV20-1
j_call: TRBJ2-3

cdr3_aa: CASGGDRDNEQFF
v_call: TRBV7-6
j_call: TRBJ2-1

cdr3_aa: CASSPRLAGAPDTQYF
v_call: TRBV7-3
j_call: TRBJ2-3

cdr3_aa: CSAISSAAGGFGEQFF
v_call: TRBV20-1
j_call: TRBJ2-1

cdr3_aa: CASKGQRLELTGELFF
v_call: TRBV23-1
j_call: TRBJ2-2

cdr3_aa: CASSPRLAGSSYEQYF
v_call: TRBV11-3
j_call: TRBJ2-7

cdr3_aa: CASSSPDRAVNEQFF
v_call: TRBV7-6
j_call: TRBJ2-1

cdr3_aa: CASSQGGSGGNEQFF
v_call: TRBV3-1
j_call: TRBJ2-1

cdr3_aa: CASSAHQRVTGGGYEQYF
v_call: TRBV2
j_call: TRBJ2-7

cdr3_aa: CAWSQQGDLPYEQYF
v_call: TRBV30
j_call: TRBJ2-7

cdr3_aa: CASSAGGPDTQYF
v_call: TRBV27
j_call: TRBJ2-3

cdr3_aa: CATREGGVYEQYF
v_call: TRBV15
j_call: TRBJ2-7

cdr3_aa: CASSLTTDLNTEAFF
v_call: TRBV4-1
j_call: TRBJ1-1

cdr3_aa: CASSPTEQGEGADSFYGYTF
v_call: TRBV7-9
j_call: TRBJ1-2

cdr3_aa: CSVIGLTGELFF
v_call: TRBV29-1
j_call: TRBJ2-2

cdr3_aa: CASSPAERGRQEQYF
v_call: TRBV5-1
j_call: TRBJ2-7

cdr3_aa: CASSVSGDYNEQFF
v_call: TRBV25-1
j_call: TRBJ2-1

cdr3_aa: CSVAFGTTGELFF
v_call: TRBV29-1
j_call: TRBJ2-2

cdr3_aa: CASSKNTDTQYF
v_call: TRBV6-5
j_call: TRBJ2-3

cdr3_aa: CSALVSYEQYF
v_call: TRBV29-1
j_call: TRBJ2-7

cdr3_aa: CSAQTGSYEQYF
v_call: TRBV29-1
j_call: TRBJ2-7

cdr3_aa: CSVELDSPGQFF
v_call: TRBV29-1
j_call: TRBJ2-1

cdr3_aa: CASSHLSRTEAFF
v_call: TRBV14
j_call: TRBJ1-1

cdr3_aa: CAIRASAAYEQYF
v_call: TRBV10-3
j_call: TRBJ2-7

cdr3_aa: CASSQGTSGGYQETQYF
v_call: TRBV14
j_call: TRBJ2-5

cdr3_aa: CASSFEGGPYNEQFF
v_call: TRBV28
j_call: TRBJ2-1

cdr3_aa: CASSFTGAGNTIYF
v_call: TRBV7-2
j_call: TRBJ1-3

cdr3_aa: CSASSYHPGAEAFF
v_call: TRBV20-1
j_call: TRBJ1-1

cdr3_aa: CASGGLQGPGELFF
v_call: TRBV19
j_call: TRBJ2-2

cdr3_aa: CASSTGTGNYEQYF
v_call: TRBV6-5
j_call: TRBJ2-7

cdr3_aa: CASSSTERRENIQYF
v_call: TRBV11-2
j_call: TRBJ2-4

cdr3_aa: CASSQDLRRGDEQFF
v_call: TRBV3-1
j_call: TRBJ2-1

cdr3_aa: CSAGSRSSYEQYF
v_call: TRBV20-1
j_call: TRBJ2-7

cdr3_aa: CSVEDQGPNEQFF
v_call: TRBV29-1
j_call: TRBJ2-1

cdr3_aa: CASSYTPRGPFSSYNEQFF
v_call: TRBV6-5
j_call: TRBJ2-1

cdr3_aa: CAISERVAGGTDTQYF
v_call: TRBV10-3
j_call: TRBJ2-3

cdr3_aa: CASSEGPSGNTIYF
v_call: TRBV25-1
j_call: TRBJ1-3